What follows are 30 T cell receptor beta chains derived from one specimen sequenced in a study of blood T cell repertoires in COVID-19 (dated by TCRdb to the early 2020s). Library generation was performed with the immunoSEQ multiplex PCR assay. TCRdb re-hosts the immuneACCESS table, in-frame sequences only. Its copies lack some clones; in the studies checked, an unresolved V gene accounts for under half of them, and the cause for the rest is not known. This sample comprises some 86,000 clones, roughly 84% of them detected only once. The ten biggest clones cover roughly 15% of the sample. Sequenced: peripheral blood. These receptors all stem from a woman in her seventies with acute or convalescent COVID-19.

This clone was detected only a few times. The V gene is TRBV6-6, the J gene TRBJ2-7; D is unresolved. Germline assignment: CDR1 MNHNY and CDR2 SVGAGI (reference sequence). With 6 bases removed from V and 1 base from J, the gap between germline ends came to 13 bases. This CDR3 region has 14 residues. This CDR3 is CASSYGPLSYEQYV. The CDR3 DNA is TGTGCCAGCAGCTATGGGCCCTTATCCTACGAGCAGTACGTC.

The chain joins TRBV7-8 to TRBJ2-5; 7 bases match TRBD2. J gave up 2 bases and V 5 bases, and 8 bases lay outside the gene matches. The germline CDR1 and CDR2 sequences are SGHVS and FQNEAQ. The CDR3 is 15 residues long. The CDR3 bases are TGTGCCAGCAGCCCCCTCATGGGACTACAAGAGACCCAGTACTTC. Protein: CASSPLMGLQETQYF.

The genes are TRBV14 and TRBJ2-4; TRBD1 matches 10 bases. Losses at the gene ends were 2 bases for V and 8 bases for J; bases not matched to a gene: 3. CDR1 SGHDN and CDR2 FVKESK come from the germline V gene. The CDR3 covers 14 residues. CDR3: CASSQMGQGHIQYF. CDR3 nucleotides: TGTGCCAGCAGCCAAATGGGACAGGGGCACATTCAGTACTTC.

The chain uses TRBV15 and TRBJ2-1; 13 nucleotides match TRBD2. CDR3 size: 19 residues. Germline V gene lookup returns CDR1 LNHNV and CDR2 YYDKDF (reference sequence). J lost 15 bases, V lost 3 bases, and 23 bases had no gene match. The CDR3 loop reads CATSSGDGYGLAGEDLSFF. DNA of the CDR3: TGTGCCACCAGCAGTGGGGATGGGTATGGACTAGCGGGAGAGGATTTGTCGTTCTTC. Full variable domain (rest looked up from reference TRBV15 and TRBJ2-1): DAMVIQNPRYQVTQFGKPVTLSCSQTLNHNVMYWYQQKSSQAPKLLFHYYDKDFNNEADTPDNFQSRRPNTSFCFLDIRSPGLGDTAMYLCATSSGDGYGLAGEDLSFFGPGTRLTVL.

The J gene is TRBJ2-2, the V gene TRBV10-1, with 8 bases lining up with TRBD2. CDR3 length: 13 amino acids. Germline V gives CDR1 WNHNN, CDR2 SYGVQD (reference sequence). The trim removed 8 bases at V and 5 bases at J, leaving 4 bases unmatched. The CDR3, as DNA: TGCGCCAGCCGCAGCGGGAGTACCGGGGAGCTGTTTTTT. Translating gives CASRSGSTGELFF.

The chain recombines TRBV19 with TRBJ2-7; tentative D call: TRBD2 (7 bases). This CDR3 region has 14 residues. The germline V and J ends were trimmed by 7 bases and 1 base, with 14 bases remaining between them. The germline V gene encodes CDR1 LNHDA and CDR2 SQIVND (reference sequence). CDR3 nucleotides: TGTGCCAGTAAAAACAGGGAGGGGTCCTACGAGCAGTACGTC. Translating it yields CASKNREGSYEQYV.

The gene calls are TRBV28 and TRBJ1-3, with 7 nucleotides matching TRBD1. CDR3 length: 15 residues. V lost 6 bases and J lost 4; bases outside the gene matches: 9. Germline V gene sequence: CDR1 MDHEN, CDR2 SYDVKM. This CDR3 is CASSRNRGWGNTIYF. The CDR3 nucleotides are TGTGCCAGCAGCCGAAACAGGGGTTGGGGAAACACCATATATTTT.

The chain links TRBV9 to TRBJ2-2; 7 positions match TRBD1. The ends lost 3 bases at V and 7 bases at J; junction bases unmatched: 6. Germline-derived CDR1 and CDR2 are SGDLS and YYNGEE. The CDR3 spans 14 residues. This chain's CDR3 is CASSAPQGVGELFF. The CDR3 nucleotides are TGTGCCAGCAGCGCTCCCCAGGGGGTCGGGGAGCTGTTTTTT.

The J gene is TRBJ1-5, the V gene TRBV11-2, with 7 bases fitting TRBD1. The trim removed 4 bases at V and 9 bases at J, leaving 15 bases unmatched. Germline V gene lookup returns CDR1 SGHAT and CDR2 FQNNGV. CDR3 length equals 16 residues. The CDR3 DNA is TGTGCCAGCAGCTACCAAGACAGGGTGCTGGGCTGGCCCCAGCATTTT. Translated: CASSYQDRVLGWPQHF.

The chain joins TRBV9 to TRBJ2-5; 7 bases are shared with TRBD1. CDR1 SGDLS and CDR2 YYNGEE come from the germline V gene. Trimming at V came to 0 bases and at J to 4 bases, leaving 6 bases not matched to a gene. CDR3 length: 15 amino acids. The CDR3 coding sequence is TGTGCCAGCAGCGTAGACAACAGGGGTTTAGAGACCCAGTACTTC. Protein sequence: CASSVDNRGLETQYF.

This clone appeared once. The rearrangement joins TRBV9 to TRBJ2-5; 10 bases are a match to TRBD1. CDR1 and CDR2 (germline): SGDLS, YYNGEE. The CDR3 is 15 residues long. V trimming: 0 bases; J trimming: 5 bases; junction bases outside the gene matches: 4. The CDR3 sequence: CASSVGDRGTETQYF. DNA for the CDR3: TGTGCCAGCAGCGTAGGGGACAGGGGTACCGAGACCCAGTACTTC. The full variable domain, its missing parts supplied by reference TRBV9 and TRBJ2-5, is DSGVTQTPKHLITATGQRVTLRCSPRSGDLSVYWYQQSLDQGLQFLIQYYNGEERAKGNILERFSAQQFPDLHSELNLSSLELGDSALYFCASSVGDRGTETQYFGPGTRLLVL.

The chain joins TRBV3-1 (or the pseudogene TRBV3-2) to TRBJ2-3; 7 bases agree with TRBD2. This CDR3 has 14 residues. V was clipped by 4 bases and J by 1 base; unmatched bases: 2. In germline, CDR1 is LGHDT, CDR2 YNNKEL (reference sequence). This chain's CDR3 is CASSRTRRTDTQYF. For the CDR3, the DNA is TGTGCCAGCAGCCGGACTAGACGCACAGATACGCAGTATTTT.

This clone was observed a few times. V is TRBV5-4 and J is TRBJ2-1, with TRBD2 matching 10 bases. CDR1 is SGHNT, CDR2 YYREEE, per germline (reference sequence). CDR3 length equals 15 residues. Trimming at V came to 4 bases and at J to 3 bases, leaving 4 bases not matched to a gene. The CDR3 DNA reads TGTGCCAGCAGCCCTGAGCGGGGGGGCTACAATGAGCAGTTCTTC. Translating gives CASSPERGGYNEQFF.

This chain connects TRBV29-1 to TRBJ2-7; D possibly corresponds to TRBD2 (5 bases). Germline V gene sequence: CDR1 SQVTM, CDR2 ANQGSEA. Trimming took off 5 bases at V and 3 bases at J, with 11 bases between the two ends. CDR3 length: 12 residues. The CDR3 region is CSVWTEGYEQYV. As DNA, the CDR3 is TGCAGCGTTTGGACTGAAGGCTACGAGCAGTACGTC.

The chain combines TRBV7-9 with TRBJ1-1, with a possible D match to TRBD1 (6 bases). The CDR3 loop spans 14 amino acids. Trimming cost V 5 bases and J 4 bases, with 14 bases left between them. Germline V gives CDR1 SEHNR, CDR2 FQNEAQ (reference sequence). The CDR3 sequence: CASSLQGEGTEAFF. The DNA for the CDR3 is TGTGCCAGCAGCCTACAGGGAGAAGGCACTGAAGCTTTCTTT.

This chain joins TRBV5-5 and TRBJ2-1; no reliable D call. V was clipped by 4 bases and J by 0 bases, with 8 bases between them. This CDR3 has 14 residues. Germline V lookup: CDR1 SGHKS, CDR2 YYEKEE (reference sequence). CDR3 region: CASSPGFSYNEQFF. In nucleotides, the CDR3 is TGTGCCAGCAGCCCAGGTTTCTCCTACAATGAGCAGTTCTTC.

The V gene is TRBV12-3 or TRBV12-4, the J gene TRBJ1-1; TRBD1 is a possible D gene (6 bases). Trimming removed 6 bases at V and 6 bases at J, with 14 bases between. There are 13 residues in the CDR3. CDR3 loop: CASRPWTESEAFF. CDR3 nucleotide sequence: TGTGCCAGCAGGCCTTGGACAGAATCTGAAGCTTTCTTT.

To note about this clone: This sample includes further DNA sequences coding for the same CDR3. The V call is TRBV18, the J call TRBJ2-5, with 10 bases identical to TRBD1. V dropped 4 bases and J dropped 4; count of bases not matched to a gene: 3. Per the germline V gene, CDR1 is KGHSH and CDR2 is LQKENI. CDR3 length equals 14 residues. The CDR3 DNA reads TGTGCCAGCTCACTCCGGGACAGGGGAGAGACCCAGTACTTC. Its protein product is CASSLRDRGETQYF.

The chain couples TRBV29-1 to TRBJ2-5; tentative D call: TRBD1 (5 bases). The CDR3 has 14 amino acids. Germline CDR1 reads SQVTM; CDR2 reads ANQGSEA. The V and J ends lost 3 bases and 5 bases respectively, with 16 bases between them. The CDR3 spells CSVDDRRISETQYF. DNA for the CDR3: TGCAGCGTTGATGACAGAAGAATCTCCGAGACCCAGTACTTC.

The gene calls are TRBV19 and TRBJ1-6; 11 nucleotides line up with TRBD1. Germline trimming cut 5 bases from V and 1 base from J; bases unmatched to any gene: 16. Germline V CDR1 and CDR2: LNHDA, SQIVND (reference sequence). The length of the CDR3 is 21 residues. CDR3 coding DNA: TGTGCCAGTAGTCTTCCTCCCCGGGACAGGGGGTCGGGATCCTATAATTCACCCCTCCACTTT. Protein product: CASSLPPRDRGSGSYNSPLHF.

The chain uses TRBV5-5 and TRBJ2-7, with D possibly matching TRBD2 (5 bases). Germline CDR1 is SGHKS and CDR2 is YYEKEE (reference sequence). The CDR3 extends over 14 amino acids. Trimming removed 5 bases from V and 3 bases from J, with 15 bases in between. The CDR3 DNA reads TGTGCCAGCAGACCACTCGGACGGGACTACGAGCAGTACGTC. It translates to CASRPLGRDYEQYV.

CDR3 residues: CASSIERRTEAFF. CDR3 nucleotides: TGTGCCAGTAGTATAGAGCGGCGGACTGAAGCTTTCTTT. V gene TRBV19 combines with J gene TRBJ1-1; D call uncertain. V was shortened by 0 bases and J by 5 bases, with 7 bases between the two germline ends. The CDR3 has 13 amino acids. Germline V lookup: CDR1 LNHDA, CDR2 SQIVND (reference sequence). Combining the CDR3 with reference TRBV19 and TRBJ1-1 gives the whole variable domain DGGITQSPKYLFRKEGQNVTLSCEQNLNHDAMYWYRQDPGQGLRLIYYSQIVNDFQKGDIAEGYSVSREKKESFPLTVTSAQKNPTAFYLCASSIERRTEAFFGQGTRLTVV.

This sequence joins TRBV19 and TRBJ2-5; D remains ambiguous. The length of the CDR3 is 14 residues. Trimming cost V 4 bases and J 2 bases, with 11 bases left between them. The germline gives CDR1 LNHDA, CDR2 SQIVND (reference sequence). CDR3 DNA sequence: TGTGCCAGTAGTAGAGGAGCAGTACAAGAGACCCAGTACTTC. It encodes CASSRGAVQETQYF.

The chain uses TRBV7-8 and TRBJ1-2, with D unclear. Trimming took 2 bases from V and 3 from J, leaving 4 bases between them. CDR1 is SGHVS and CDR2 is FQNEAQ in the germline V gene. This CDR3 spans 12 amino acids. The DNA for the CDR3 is TGTGCCAGCAGCTTAACGGACTATGGCTACACCTTC. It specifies CASSLTDYGYTF.

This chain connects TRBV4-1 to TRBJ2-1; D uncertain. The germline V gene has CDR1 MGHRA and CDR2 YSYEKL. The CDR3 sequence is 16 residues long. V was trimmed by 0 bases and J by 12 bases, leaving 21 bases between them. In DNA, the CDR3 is TGCGCCAGCAGCCAAGAAAGAGGTCCTTTGGCGCACTCGCAGTTCTTC. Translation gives CASSQERGPLAHSQFF.

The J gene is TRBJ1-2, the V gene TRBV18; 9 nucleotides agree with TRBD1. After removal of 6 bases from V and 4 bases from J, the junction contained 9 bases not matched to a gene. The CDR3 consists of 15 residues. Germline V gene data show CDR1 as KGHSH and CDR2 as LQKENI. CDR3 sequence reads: CASSGIGTGSYGYTF. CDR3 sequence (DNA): TGTGCCAGCTCCGGAATAGGGACAGGGAGCTATGGCTACACCTTC.

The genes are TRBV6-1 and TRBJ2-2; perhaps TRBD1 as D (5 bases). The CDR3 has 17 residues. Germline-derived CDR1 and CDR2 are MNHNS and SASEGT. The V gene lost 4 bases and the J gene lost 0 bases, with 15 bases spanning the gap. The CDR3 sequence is CASSGLDTHANTGELFF. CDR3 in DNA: TGTGCCAGCAGTGGGTTGGACACCCACGCGAACACCGGGGAGCTGTTTTTT.

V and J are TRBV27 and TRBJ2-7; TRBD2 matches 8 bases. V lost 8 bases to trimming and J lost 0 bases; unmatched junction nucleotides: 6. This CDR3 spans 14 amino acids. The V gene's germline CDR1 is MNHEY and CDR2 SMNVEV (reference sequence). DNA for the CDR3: TGTGCCAGCTATTTAGCGGGGAGCTCCTACGAGCAGTACGTC. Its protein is CASYLAGSSYEQYV.

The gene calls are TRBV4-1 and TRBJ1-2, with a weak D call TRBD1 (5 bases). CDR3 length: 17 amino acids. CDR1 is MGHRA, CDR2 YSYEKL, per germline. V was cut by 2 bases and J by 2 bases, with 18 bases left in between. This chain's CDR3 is CASSQPGLPVANYGYTF. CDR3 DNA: TGCGCCAGCAGCCAACCGGGACTCCCAGTGGCCAACTATGGCTACACCTTC.

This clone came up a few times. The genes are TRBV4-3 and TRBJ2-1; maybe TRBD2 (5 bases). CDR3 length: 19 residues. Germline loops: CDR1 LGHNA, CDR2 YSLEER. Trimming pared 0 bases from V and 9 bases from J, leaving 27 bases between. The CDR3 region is CASSQDLFPGSNRGSEQFF. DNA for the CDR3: TGCGCCAGCAGCCAAGATTTGTTCCCGGGGTCAAATCGCGGCAGTGAGCAGTTCTTC.